One sample yielded the 23 T cell receptor beta chains listed below, sequenced in a study of T-cell memory formation after mild COVID-19. TCRdb redid the calling of the 5' RACE reads with MiXCR, one entry per CDR3 protein. The profile shows about 610,000 distinct CDR3 sequences, roughly 17% of them singletons. The specimen was PBMCs or a T cell subset sorted from them (not recorded which). The source is an adult woman who had mild COVID-19 (a few samples of this study predate the infection). Cell type and time point are not known.

This clonotype has just a few counts. The chain carries TRBV5-4 and TRBJ1-2; D remains ambiguous. CDR3 length: 14 residues. Looked up from germline, CDR1 is SGHNT and CDR2 is YYREEE (reference sequence). Trimming stripped 1 base from V and 2 bases from J, with 9 bases between. In DNA form, the CDR3 reads TGTGCCAGCAGCTTGACAGAACCGAACTATGGCTACACCTTC. This codes for CASSLTEPNYGYTF.

This rearrangement joins TRBV6-4 to TRBJ2-2; 8 bases align to TRBD2. The CDR3 consists of 15 residues. V was clipped by 9 bases and J by 0 bases; unmatched bases: 6. The V gene's germline CDR1 is MRHNA and CDR2 SNTAGT. CDR3 sequence reads: CASSREGSNTGELFF. The CDR3 region has the DNA TGTGCCAGTTCCCGGGAGGGATCGAACACCGGGGAGCTGTTTTTT.

This clonotype has just a few counts. The chain is built from TRBV29-1 and TRBJ2-3, with a weak D call TRBD2 (5 bases). From germline, CDR1 is SQVTM and CDR2 ANQGSEA. The CDR3 has 15 amino acids. V lost 5 bases, J lost 0 bases, and 15 bases lay in between. The CDR3 DNA follows: TGCAGCGTTCGTCGAGGTAGCGCGAGCACAGATACGCAGTATTTT. Amino acid sequence: CSVRRGSASTDTQYF.

The chain has TRBV29-1 and TRBJ2-3; D is perhaps TRBD1 (6 bases). Germline-derived CDR1 and CDR2 are SQVTM and ANQGSEA. V lost 4 bases and J lost 2, with 13 bases in between. The CDR3 runs to 14 residues. This chain's CDR3 is CSVGYREDTDTQYF. In DNA form, the CDR3 reads TGCAGCGTTGGATACAGGGAAGACACAGATACGCAGTATTTT.

This clonotype was found a few times. The chain recombines TRBV2 with TRBJ2-3, with 7 nucleotides matching TRBD2. There are 16 residues in the CDR3. Losses at the gene ends were 6 bases for V and 5 bases for J; bases not matched to a gene: 14. CDR1 SNHLY and CDR2 FYNNEI come from the germline V gene. In DNA form, the CDR3 reads TGTGCCAGCAGAGGAACCGGGGGGACCGTTGGAGATACGCAGTATTTT. It translates to CASRGTGGTVGDTQYF.

The sample holds many counts of this clonotype. The chain recombines TRBV27 with TRBJ2-3, with 13 bases aligning to TRBD2. The CDR3 extends over 18 amino acids. Germline assignment: CDR1 MNHEY and CDR2 SMNVEV (reference sequence). V trimming: 2 bases; J trimming: 2 bases; junction bases outside the gene matches: 7. CDR3 DNA sequence: TGTGCCAGCAGTTTAACCCACGGGACTAGCGGGATCACAGATACGCAGTATTTT. Translating it yields CASSLTHGTSGITDTQYF.

This clonotype was found a few times. The chain is built from TRBV24-1 and TRBJ2-1; TRBD2 agrees at 8 bases. J was trimmed by 5 bases and V by 6 bases; bases with no gene match: 11. This CDR3 region has 16 residues. Germline V gene sequence: CDR1 KGHDR, CDR2 SFDVKD. CDR3 sequence: CATSPGLADNHNEQFF. The CDR3 DNA follows: TGTGCCACCAGTCCCGGACTAGCCGACAACCACAATGAGCAGTTCTTC.

This clonotype occurred many times. This chain joins TRBV6-2 or TRBV6-3 and TRBJ2-5; the match to TRBD1 covers 7 bases. Germline trimming cut 0 bases from V and 5 bases from J; bases unmatched to any gene: 6. Germline V gene data show CDR1 as MNHEY and CDR2 as SVGEGT. This CDR3 comprises 15 residues. The CDR3 region is CASSYSRTGSETQYF. As DNA, the CDR3 is TGTGCCAGCAGTTACTCGAGGACAGGTTCGGAGACCCAGTACTTC.

This clonotype has at least ten counts. The chain has TRBV4-3 and TRBJ2-5, with 10 bases fitting TRBD2. CDR1 and CDR2 (germline): LGHNA, YSLEER. There are 18 residues in the CDR3. V dropped 1 base and J dropped 5; count of bases not matched to a gene: 13. As DNA, the CDR3 is TGCGCCAGCAGCCAAGTCTACTCTAGCGGGAGTAGAAAGGAGACCCAGTACTTC. Translation: CASSQVYSSGSRKETQYF.

The chain carries TRBV20-1 and TRBJ2-3; 8 bases are shared with TRBD1. This CDR3 comprises 17 residues. Germline V gene data show CDR1 as DFQATT and CDR2 as SNEGSKA (reference sequence). Trimming cost V 3 bases and J 0 bases; bases outside gene matches: 11. The CDR3 loop reads CSARIGRQGASTDTQYF. CDR3 bases: TGCAGTGCTAGGATCGGCCGGCAGGGGGCCAGCACAGATACGCAGTATTTT.

In its sample, this clonotype was seen many times. The chain has TRBV7-2 and TRBJ1-1; no reliable D call. Germline V lookup: CDR1 SGHTA, CDR2 FQGNSA. The CDR3 is made up of 14 amino acids. V was clipped by 3 bases and J by 1 base, with 9 bases between them. CDR3 amino acids: CASSFRAKNTEAFF. DNA for the CDR3: TGTGCCAGCAGCTTTCGGGCCAAGAACACTGAAGCTTTCTTT.

The chain links TRBV12-3 or TRBV12-4 to TRBJ1-1, with TRBD1 as a possible D gene (6 bases). The V end lost 2 bases, the J end lost 4 bases, and 14 bases lay between the germline ends. The CDR3 consists of 15 residues. CDR3 residues: CASSLSGASSTEAFF. CDR3 nucleotide sequence: TGTGCCAGCAGTTTATCGGGGGCTTCTAGCACTGAAGCTTTCTTT.

The V call is TRBV19, the J call TRBJ2-1; 9 bases are shared with TRBD2. In germline, CDR1 is LNHDA, CDR2 SQIVND (reference sequence). Trimming removed 2 bases from V and 5 bases from J; junction bases left unmatched: 7. This CDR3 region has 16 residues. The CDR3, as DNA: TGTGCCAGTAGTATACTTGGACTAGCGCGAAACAATGAGCAGTTCTTC. Amino acids: CASSILGLARNNEQFF.

This chain links TRBV29-1 with TRBJ2-7; D gene uncertain. CDR1 and CDR2 from the germline V gene are SQVTM and ANQGSEA. V lost 7 bases and J 3 bases, leaving 13 bases between the germline ends. The CDR3 length is 12 residues. CDR3 in DNA: TGCAGCGCCGCCGAAACACTCTACGAGCAGTACTTC. This translates into CSAAETLYEQYF.

V gene TRBV27 combines with J gene TRBJ1-2, with no clear D. CDR3 size: 14 residues. V dropped 8 bases and J dropped 6 bases, with 19 bases sitting between them. Per germline, CDR1 MNHEY and CDR2 SMNVEV (reference sequence). This CDR3 reads CASELSPGADGYTF. CDR3 sequence (DNA): TGTGCCAGCGAACTAAGTCCGGGTGCGGATGGCTACACCTTC.

At least ten counts were recorded for this clonotype. This chain uses TRBV6-5 with TRBJ2-7; D call uncertain. The V and J ends lost 3 bases and 5 bases respectively, with 11 bases between them. This CDR3 is built from 13 residues. Looked up from germline, CDR1 is MNHEY and CDR2 is SVGAGI. Written as DNA, the CDR3 is TGTGCCAGCAGTTATCTGGACGTCGACGAGCAGTACTTC. It encodes CASSYLDVDEQYF.

V gene TRBV10-3 combines with J gene TRBJ1-5; D uncertain. Trimming removed 3 bases from V and 7 bases from J, with 10 bases in between. Looked up from germline, CDR1 is ENHRY and CDR2 is SYGVKD. The length of the CDR3 is 13 residues. The CDR3 is CAISESGSQPQHF. The CDR3 region has the DNA TGTGCCATCAGTGAATCGGGATCCCAGCCCCAGCATTTT.

This clonotype was seen a single time. This chain connects TRBV11-2 to TRBJ2-5, with no clear D. The CDR3 runs to 13 residues. Deletions cut 2 bases from V and 5 bases from J, with 9 bases between. CDR1 is SGHAT and CDR2 is FQNNGV in the germline V gene. This chain's CDR3 is CASSLPDAETQYF. The CDR3 nucleotides are TGTGCCAGCAGCTTACCCGATGCGGAGACCCAGTACTTC.

This clonotype was observed a handful of times. The chain combines TRBV10-3 with TRBJ2-7; no firm D call. The CDR3 consists of 15 residues. Per the germline V gene, CDR1 is ENHRY and CDR2 is SYGVKD. V gave up 0 bases and J gave up 0 bases, with 9 bases separating them. The CDR3, as DNA: TGTGCCATCAGTGAGTCCCTTGACGGCTCCTACGAGCAGTACTTC. Amino acid sequence: CAISESLDGSYEQYF.

The chain carries TRBV20-1 and TRBJ2-7, with 8 bases matching TRBD1. V was pared by 2 bases and J by 5 bases, with 5 bases of the junction left unmatched. This CDR3 contains 13 residues. Germline values: CDR1 DFQATT, CDR2 SNEGSKA (reference sequence). CDR3 DNA sequence: TGCAGTGCTAGACGACAGGGGATCCACGAGCAGTACTTC. Its protein is CSARRQGIHEQYF.

The gene calls are TRBV4-1 and TRBJ2-3, with 11 bases matching TRBD2. Unmatched junction bases numbered 10, after V lost 6 bases and J lost 8 bases. The CDR3 is 15 residues long. The germline V gene encodes CDR1 MGHRA and CDR2 YSYEKL. The CDR3 sequence is CASRAGLAAPGTQYF. The DNA for the CDR3 is TGCGCCAGCAGAGCGGGACTAGCGGCCCCGGGTACGCAGTATTTT.

The chain carries TRBV20-1 and TRBJ2-3; 12 nucleotides line up with TRBD2. V trimming: 5 bases; J trimming: 6 bases; junction bases outside the gene matches: 9. Germline values: CDR1 DFQATT, CDR2 SNEGSKA (reference sequence). This CDR3 has 15 residues. The CDR3 protein is CSAWTSGDCADTQYF. CDR3 DNA sequence: TGCAGTGCTTGGACTAGCGGGGACTGTGCGGATACGCAGTATTTT.

The genes are TRBV14 and TRBJ2-7; 8 bases match TRBD2. The CDR3 sequence is 15 residues long. Germline V CDR1 and CDR2: SGHDN, FVKESK. Trimming at V came to 0 bases and at J to 6 bases, leaving 7 bases not matched to a gene. CDR3 nucleotides: TGTGCCAGCAGCCAAGATGCGGGGGGAGGGGTCGAGCAGTACTTC. It translates to CASSQDAGGGVEQYF.